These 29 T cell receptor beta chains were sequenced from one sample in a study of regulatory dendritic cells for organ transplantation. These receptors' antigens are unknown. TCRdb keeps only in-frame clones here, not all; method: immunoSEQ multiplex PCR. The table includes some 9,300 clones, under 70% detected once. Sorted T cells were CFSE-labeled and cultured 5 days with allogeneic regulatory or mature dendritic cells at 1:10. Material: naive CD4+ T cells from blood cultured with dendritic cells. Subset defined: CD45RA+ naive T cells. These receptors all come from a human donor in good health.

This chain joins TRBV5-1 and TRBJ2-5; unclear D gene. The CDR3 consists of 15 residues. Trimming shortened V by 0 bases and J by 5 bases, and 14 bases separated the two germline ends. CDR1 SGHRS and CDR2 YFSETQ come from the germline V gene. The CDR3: CASSLEAGLRETQYF. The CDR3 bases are TGCGCCAGCAGCTTGGAGGCAGGCCTTAGGGAGACCCAGTACTTC.

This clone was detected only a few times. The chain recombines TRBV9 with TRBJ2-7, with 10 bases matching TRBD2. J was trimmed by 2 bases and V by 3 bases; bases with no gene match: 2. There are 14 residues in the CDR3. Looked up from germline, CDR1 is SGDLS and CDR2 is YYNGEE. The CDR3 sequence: CASSGSGGPYEQYF. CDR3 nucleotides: TGTGCCAGCAGCGGTAGCGGGGGGCCCTACGAGCAGTACTTC. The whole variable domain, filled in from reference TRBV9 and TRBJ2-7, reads DSGVTQTPKHLITATGQRVTLRCSPRSGDLSVYWYQQSLDQGLQFLIQYYNGEERAKGNILERFSAQQFPDLHSELNLSSLELGDSALYFCASSGSGGPYEQYFGPGTRLTVT.

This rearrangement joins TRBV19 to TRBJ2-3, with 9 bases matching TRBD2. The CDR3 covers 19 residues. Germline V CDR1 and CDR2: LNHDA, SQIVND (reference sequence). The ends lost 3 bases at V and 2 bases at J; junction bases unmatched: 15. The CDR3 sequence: CASSMGGGSGGPYTDTQYF. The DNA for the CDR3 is TGTGCCAGTAGTATGGGAGGGGGCAGCGGGGGGCCCTACACAGATACGCAGTATTTT.

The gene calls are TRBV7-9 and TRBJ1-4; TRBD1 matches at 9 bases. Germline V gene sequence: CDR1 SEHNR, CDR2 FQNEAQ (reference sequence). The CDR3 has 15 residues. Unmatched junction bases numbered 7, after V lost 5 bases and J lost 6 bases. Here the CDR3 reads CASSQPGTGYEKLFF. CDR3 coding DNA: TGTGCCAGCAGCCAGCCAGGGACAGGGTATGAAAAACTGTTTTTT.

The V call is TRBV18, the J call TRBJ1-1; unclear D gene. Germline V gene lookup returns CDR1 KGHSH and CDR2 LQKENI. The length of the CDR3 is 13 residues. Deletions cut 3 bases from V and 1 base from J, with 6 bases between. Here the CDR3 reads CASSPAENTEAFF. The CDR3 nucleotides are TGTGCCAGCTCACCTGCGGAGAACACTGAAGCTTTCTTT.

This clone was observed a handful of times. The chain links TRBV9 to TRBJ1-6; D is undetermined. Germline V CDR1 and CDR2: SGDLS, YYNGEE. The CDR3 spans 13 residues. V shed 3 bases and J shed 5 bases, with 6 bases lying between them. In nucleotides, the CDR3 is TGTGCCAGCAGCGCGCGAAATAATTCACCCCTCCACTTT. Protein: CASSARNNSPLHF.

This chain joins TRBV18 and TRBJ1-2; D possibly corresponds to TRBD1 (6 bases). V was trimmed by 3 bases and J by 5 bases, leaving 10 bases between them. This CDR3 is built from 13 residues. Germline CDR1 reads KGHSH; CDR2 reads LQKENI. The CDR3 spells CASSPDRRYGYTF. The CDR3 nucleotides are TGTGCCAGCTCACCCGACAGGCGGTATGGCTACACCTTC.

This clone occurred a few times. In DNA form, the CDR3 reads TGTGCCAGCAGCTTAGGGACAGGGATAAGGTCCTACGAGCAGTACTTC. Translation: CASSLGTGIRSYEQYF. The gene calls are TRBV7-2 and TRBJ2-7; TRBD1 matches 8 bases. After removal of 1 base from V and 1 base from J, the junction contained 6 bases not matched to a gene. This CDR3 is built from 16 residues. Germline CDR1 is SGHTA and CDR2 is FQGNSA. Filled out from reference TRBV7-2 and TRBJ2-7, the complete variable domain reads GAGVSQSPSNKVTEKGKDVELRCDPISGHTALYWYRQSLGQGLEFLIYFQGNSAPDKSGLPSDRFSAERTGGSVSTLTIQRTQQEDSAVYLCASSLGTGIRSYEQYFGPGTRLTVT.

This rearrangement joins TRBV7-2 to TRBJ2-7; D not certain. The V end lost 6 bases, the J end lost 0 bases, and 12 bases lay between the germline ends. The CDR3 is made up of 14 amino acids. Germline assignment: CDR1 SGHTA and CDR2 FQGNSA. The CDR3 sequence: CASRRSHSSYEQYF. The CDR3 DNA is TGTGCCAGCAGAAGAAGTCACAGCTCCTACGAGCAGTACTTC.

CDR3 sequence reads: CASSLGTGEQYF. DNA for the CDR3: TGTGCCAGCAGCTTAGGAACAGGCGAGCAGTACTTC. The rearrangement links TRBV7-2 to TRBJ2-7; possible D gene TRBD1, 5 bases. CDR1 SGHTA and CDR2 FQGNSA come from the germline V gene. The V gene lost 1 base and the J gene lost 6 bases, with 7 bases spanning the gap. The CDR3 loop spans 12 amino acids.

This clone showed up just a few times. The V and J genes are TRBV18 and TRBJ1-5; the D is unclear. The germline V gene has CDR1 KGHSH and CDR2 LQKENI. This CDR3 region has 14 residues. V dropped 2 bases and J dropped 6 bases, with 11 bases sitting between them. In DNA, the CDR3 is TGTGCCAGCTCACCAAGGGAGGAATCTCAGCCCCAGCATTTT. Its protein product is CASSPREESQPQHF.

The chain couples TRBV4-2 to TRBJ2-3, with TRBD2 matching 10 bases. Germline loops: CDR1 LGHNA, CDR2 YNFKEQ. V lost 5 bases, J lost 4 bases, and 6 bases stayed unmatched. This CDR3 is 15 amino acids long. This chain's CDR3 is CASSTAGGPPDTQYF. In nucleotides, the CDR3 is TGTGCCAGCAGCACAGCGGGGGGGCCTCCAGATACGCAGTATTTT.

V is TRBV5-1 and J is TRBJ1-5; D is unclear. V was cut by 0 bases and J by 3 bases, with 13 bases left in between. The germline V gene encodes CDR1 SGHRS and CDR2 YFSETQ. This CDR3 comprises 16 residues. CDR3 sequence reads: CASSLGYGTTNQPQHF. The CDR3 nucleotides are TGCGCCAGCAGCTTGGGTTATGGCACTACCAATCAGCCCCAGCATTTT.

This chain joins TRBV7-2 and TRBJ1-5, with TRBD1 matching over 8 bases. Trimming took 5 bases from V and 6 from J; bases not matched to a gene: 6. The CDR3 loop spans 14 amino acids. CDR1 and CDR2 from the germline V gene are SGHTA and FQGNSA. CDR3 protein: CASSRDRGGQPQHF. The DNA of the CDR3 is TGTGCCAGCAGCCGCGACAGGGGCGGTCAGCCCCAGCATTTT. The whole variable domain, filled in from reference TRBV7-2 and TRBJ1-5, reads GAGVSQSPSNKVTEKGKDVELRCDPISGHTALYWYRQSLGQGLEFLIYFQGNSAPDKSGLPSDRFSAERTGGSVSTLTIQRTQQEDSAVYLCASSRDRGGQPQHFGDGTRLSIL.

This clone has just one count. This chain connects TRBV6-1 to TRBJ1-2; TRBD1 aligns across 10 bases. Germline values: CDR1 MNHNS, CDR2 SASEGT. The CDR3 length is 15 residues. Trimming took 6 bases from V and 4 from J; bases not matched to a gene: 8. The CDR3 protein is CASRLWGQGLYGYTF. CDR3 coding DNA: TGTGCCAGCAGACTATGGGGACAGGGGCTCTATGGCTACACCTTC.

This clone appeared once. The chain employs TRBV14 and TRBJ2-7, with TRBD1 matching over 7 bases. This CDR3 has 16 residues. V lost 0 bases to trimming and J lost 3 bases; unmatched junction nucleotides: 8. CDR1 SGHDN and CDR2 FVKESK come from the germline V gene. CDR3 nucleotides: TGTGCCAGCAGCCAAGAAGCGACAGGGTTTCGCTACGAGCAGTACTTC. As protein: CASSQEATGFRYEQYF.

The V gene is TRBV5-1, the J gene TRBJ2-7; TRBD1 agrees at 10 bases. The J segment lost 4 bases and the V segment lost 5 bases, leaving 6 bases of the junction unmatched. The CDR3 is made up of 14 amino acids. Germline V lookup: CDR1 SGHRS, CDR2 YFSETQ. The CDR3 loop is CASSPGQGGYEQYF. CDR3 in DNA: TGCGCCAGCAGTCCCGGACAGGGGGGGTACGAGCAGTACTTC.

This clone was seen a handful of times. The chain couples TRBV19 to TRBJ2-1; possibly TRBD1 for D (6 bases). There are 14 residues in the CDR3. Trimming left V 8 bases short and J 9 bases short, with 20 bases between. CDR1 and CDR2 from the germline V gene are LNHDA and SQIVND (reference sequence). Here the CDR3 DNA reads TGTGCCAGTGCCCCCACGAGGGGGTCGGGTGAGCAGTTCTTC. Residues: CASAPTRGSGEQFF.

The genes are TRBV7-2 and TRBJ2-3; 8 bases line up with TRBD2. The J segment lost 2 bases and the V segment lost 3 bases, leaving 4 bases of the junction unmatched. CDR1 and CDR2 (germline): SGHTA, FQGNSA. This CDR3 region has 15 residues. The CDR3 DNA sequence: TGTGCCAGCAGCTTCCAGCGGGGGACCACAGATACGCAGTATTTT. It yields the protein CASSFQRGTTDTQYF.

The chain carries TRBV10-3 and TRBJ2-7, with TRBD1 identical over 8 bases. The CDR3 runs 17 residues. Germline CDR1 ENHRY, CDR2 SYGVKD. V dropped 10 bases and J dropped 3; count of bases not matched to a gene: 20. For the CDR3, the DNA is TGTGCCACCAGGGTAGTAACGACTACGACAGGGGTCTACGAGCAGTACTTC. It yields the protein CATRVVTTTTGVYEQYF.

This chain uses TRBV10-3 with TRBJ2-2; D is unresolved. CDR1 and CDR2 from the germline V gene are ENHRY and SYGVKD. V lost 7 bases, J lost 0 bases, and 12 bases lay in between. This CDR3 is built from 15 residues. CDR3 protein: CAITRSLSNTGELFF. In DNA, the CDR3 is TGTGCCATCACCCGGTCTCTTTCGAACACCGGGGAGCTGTTTTTT.

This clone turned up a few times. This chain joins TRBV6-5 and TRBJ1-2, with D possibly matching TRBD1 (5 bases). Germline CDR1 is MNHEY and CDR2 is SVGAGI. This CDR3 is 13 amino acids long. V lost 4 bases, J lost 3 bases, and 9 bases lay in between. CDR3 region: CASSFDSYYGYTF. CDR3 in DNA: TGTGCCAGCAGTTTTGACAGCTACTATGGCTACACCTTC.

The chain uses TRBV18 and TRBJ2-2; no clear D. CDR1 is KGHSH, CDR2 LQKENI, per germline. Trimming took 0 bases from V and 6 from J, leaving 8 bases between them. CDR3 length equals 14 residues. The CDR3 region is CASSPPSQPGELFF. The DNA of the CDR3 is TGTGCCAGCTCACCACCGAGTCAACCCGGGGAGCTGTTTTTT. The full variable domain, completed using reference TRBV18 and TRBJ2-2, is NAGVMQNPRHLVRRRGQEARLRCSPMKGHSHVYWYRQLPEEGLKFMVYLQKENIIDESGMPKERFSAEFPKEGPSILRIQQVVRGDSAAYFCASSPPSQPGELFFGEGSRLTVL.

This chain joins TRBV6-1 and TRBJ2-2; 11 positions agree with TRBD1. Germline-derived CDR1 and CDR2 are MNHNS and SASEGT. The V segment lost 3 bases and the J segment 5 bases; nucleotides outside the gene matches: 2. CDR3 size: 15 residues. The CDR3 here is CASSDGTGGTGELFF. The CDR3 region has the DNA TGTGCCAGCAGTGACGGGACAGGGGGAACCGGGGAGCTGTTTTTT.

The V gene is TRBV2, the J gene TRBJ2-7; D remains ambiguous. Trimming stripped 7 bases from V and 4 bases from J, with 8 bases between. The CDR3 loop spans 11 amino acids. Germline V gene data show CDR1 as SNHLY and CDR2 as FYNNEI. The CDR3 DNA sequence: TGTGCCAGCACCCCAGGATACGAGCAGTACTTC. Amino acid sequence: CASTPGYEQYF.

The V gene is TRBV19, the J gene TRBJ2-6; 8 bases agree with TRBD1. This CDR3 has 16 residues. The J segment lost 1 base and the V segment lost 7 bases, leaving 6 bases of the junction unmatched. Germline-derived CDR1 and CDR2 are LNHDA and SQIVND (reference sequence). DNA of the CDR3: TGTGCCAGTATTACAGGGGGGAGTTCTGGGGCCAACGTCCTGACTTTC. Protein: CASITGGSSGANVLTF.

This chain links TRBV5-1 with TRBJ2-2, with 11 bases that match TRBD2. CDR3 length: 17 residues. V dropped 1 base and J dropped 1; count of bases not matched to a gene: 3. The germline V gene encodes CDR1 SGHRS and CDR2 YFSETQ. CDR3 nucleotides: TGCGCCAGCAGCTTGACCCTAGCGGGAGGGAACACCGGGGAGCTGTTTTTT. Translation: CASSLTLAGGNTGELFF. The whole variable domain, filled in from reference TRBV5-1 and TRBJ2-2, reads KAGVTQTPRYLIKTRGQQVTLSCSPISGHRSVSWYQQTPGQGLQFLFEYFSETQRNKGNFPGRFSGRQFSNSRSEMNVSTLELGDSALYLCASSLTLAGGNTGELFFGEGSRLTVL.

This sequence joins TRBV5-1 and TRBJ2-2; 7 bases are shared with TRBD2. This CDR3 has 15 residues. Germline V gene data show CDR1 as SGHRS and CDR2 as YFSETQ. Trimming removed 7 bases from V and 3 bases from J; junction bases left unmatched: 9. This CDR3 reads CASVGGGSDTGELFF. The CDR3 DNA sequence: TGCGCCAGCGTTGGCGGGGGTTCGGACACCGGGGAGCTGTTTTTT. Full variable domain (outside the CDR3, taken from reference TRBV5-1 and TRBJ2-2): KAGVTQTPRYLIKTRGQQVTLSCSPISGHRSVSWYQQTPGQGLQFLFEYFSETQRNKGNFPGRFSGRQFSNSRSEMNVSTLELGDSALYLCASVGGGSDTGELFFGEGSRLTVL.

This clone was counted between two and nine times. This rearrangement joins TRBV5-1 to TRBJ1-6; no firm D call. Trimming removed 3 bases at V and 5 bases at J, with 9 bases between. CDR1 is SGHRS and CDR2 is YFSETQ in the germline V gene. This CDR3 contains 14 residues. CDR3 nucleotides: TGCGCCAGCAGCTCCGCCGGGAATAATTCACCCCTCCACTTT. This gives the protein CASSSAGNNSPLHF. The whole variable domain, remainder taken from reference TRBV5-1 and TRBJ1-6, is KAGVTQTPRYLIKTRGQQVTLSCSPISGHRSVSWYQQTPGQGLQFLFEYFSETQRNKGNFPGRFSGRQFSNSRSEMNVSTLELGDSALYLCASSSAGNNSPLHFGNGTRLTVT.